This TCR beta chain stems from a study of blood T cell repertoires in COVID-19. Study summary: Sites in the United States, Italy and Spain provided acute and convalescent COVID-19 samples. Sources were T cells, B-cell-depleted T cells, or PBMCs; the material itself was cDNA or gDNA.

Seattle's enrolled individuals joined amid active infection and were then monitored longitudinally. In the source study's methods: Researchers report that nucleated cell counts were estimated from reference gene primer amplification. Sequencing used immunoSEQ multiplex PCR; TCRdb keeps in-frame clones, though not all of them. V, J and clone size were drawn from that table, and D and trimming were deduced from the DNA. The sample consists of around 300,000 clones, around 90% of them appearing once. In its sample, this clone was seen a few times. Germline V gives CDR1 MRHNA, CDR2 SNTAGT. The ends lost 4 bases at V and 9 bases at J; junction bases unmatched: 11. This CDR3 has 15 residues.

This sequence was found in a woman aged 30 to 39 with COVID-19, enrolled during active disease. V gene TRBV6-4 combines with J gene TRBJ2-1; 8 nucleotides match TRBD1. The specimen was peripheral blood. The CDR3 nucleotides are TGTGCCAGCAGTGCCTACCAGGGGGCACAGGGTGAGCAGTTCTTC. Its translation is CASSAYQGAQGEQFF.